These 31 T cell receptor beta chains were all obtained from the same sample, sequenced in a study of blood T cell repertoires in COVID-19. Measured with immunoSEQ multiplex PCR; TCRdb has only the in-frame clones, and not every one. The table includes roughly 110,000 clones, about three quarters detected once. The sequenced material came from peripheral blood. These receptors all stem from a man of 80 years or more with COVID-19, enrolled during active disease.

The chain recombines TRBV5-5 with TRBJ2-1; unclear D gene. This CDR3 is built from 16 residues. The V gene lost 0 bases and the J gene lost 4 bases, with 14 bases spanning the gap. Germline values: CDR1 SGHKS, CDR2 YYEKEE (reference sequence). The CDR3 DNA sequence: TGTGCCAGCAGCTTGGCCTTAGCCCTTGCTTACAATGAGCAGTTCTTC. Its protein is CASSLALALAYNEQFF.

The sample holds a few counts of this clone. The V and J genes are TRBV12-3 or TRBV12-4 and TRBJ1-5, with D uncertain. The CDR3 has 12 residues. Trimming cost V 6 bases and J 5 bases, with 8 bases left between them. CDR3 residues: CASRSGDQPQHF. CDR3 DNA: TGTGCCAGCAGGTCCGGGGATCAGCCCCAGCATTTT.

The chain carries TRBV28 and TRBJ1-2; D perhaps matches TRBD1 (6 bases). The length of the CDR3 is 15 residues. The germline V and J ends were trimmed by 2 bases and 11 bases, with 21 bases remaining between them. Germline CDR1 and CDR2: MDHEN and SYDVKM. The CDR3 protein is CASSLVRTGGMRYTF. DNA of the CDR3: TGTGCCAGCAGTTTAGTGAGGACTGGGGGCATGCGGTACACCTTC.

This clone was detected a few times. The chain couples TRBV7-2 to TRBJ2-3, with 9 bases that match TRBD2. Germline assignment: CDR1 SGHTA and CDR2 FQGNSA. After removal of 5 bases from V and 2 bases from J, the junction contained 5 bases not matched to a gene. This CDR3 has 15 amino acids. The DNA of the CDR3 is TGTGCCAGCAGCACGGGACTAGCCGCCACAGATACGCAGTATTTT. It specifies CASSTGLAATDTQYF.

The chain recombines TRBV3-1 (or the pseudogene TRBV3-2) with TRBJ2-5; 7 bases fit TRBD2. The CDR3 has 16 residues. Losses at the gene ends were 3 bases for V and 4 bases for J; bases not matched to a gene: 11. Germline V CDR1 and CDR2: LGHDT, YNNKEL (reference sequence). The CDR3 sequence: CASSHPSGPHTETQYF. In DNA form, the CDR3 reads TGTGCCAGCAGCCATCCTAGCGGTCCCCACACAGAGACCCAGTACTTC.

The chain combines TRBV29-1 with TRBJ2-7; 10 bases match TRBD2. Germline loops: CDR1 SQVTM, CDR2 ANQGSEA. The ends lost 4 bases at V and 4 bases at J; junction bases unmatched: 4. The CDR3 consists of 13 residues. For the CDR3, the DNA is TGCAGCGTTGCGGGACTAGCGCCGTACGAGCAGTACTTC. Its translation: CSVAGLAPYEQYF.

Note on this clone: The same CDR3 is also encoded by other DNA sequences in this sample. The gene calls are TRBV13 and TRBJ2-5; D is possibly TRBD2 (5 bases). Germline V CDR1 and CDR2: PRHDT, FYEKMQ (reference sequence). Trimming removed 2 bases at V and 5 bases at J, with 12 bases between. The CDR3 extends over 14 amino acids. The CDR3 DNA is TGTGCCAGCAGCTTACGACAAGGCGGGGAGACCCAGTACTTC. Protein: CASSLRQGGETQYF.

The rearrangement links TRBV4-1 to TRBJ2-7, with TRBD2 as a possible D gene (6 bases). CDR1 and CDR2 (germline): MGHRA, YSYEKL. V was shortened by 0 bases and J by 5 bases, with 17 bases between the two germline ends. The CDR3 is made up of 16 amino acids. CDR3 coding DNA: TGCGCCAGCAGCCAAGATAGGGTTGGGGGGTTCCACGAGCAGTACTTC. Amino acid sequence: CASSQDRVGGFHEQYF.

The sample holds a few counts of this clone. The V and J genes are TRBV21-1 and TRBJ2-3; the tabulated D call, TRBD1, remains unverified against the DNA. TRBV21-1 is deemed a pseudogene. This CDR3 contains 13 residues. In DNA form, the CDR3 reads TGTGCCAGCAGCAAAGGCTCAGCAGATACGCAGTATTTT. Amino acid sequence: CASSKGSADTQYF.

V gene TRBV7-2 combines with J gene TRBJ2-7, with 11 bases fitting TRBD1. V shed 5 bases and J 0 bases; nucleotides not matched to a gene: 9. CDR1 SGHTA and CDR2 FQGNSA come from the germline V gene. The CDR3 has 17 residues. The CDR3 reads CASSPPDRGPGSYEQYF. The CDR3 nucleotides read TGTGCCAGCAGCCCACCGGACAGGGGGCCAGGCTCCTACGAGCAGTACTTC.

This clone was detected once. The V gene is TRBV7-2, the J gene TRBJ1-2; 7 nucleotides align to TRBD1. Germline CDR1 and CDR2: SGHTA and FQGNSA. The junction had 5 bases not matched to a gene; V was cut back by 5 bases and J by 5 bases. The CDR3 loop spans 13 amino acids. This CDR3 reads CASSNDRVYGYTF. In nucleotides, the CDR3 is TGTGCCAGCAGCAACGACAGGGTGTATGGCTACACCTTC.

This sequence joins TRBV4-1 and TRBJ1-4, with TRBD1 matching over 9 bases. Germline lookup yields CDR1 MGHRA and CDR2 YSYEKL. With 2 bases clipped from V and 8 bases from J, the junction kept 9 bases outside the gene matches. The CDR3 runs 16 residues. The CDR3 region has the DNA TGCGCCAGCAGCCAAAACACCGGGACAGGGCCCGAAAAACTGTTTTTT. Translation gives CASSQNTGTGPEKLFF.

This chain uses TRBV29-1 with TRBJ2-3; 14 bases are a match to TRBD2. V gave up 7 bases and J gave up 5 bases; unmatched junction bases: 2. The CDR3 contains 13 residues. Germline CDR1 SQVTM, CDR2 ANQGSEA. CDR3 sequence (DNA): TGCAGCGCAGGACTAGCGGGAGGAGATACGCAGTATTTT. It specifies CSAGLAGGDTQYF.

This clone was seen a few times. This chain uses TRBV10-3 with TRBJ1-1; no firm D call. Trimming took off 3 bases at V and 5 bases at J, with 16 bases between the two ends. This CDR3 contains 15 residues. Germline loops: CDR1 ENHRY, CDR2 SYGVKD. The CDR3 sequence is CAISEESTRGTEAFF. CDR3 nucleotide sequence: TGTGCCATCAGTGAAGAGTCCACACGAGGGACTGAAGCTTTCTTT.

The V call is TRBV9, the J call TRBJ2-3, with a weak D call TRBD2 (5 bases). Germline lookup yields CDR1 SGDLS and CDR2 YYNGEE. The ends were cut back, 2 bases at V and 6 bases at J, with 10 bases in the middle. The CDR3 has 13 amino acids. CDR3 nucleotides: TGTGCCAGCAGCGTGTTGTCGGGGGATACGCAGTATTTT. Translating gives CASSVLSGDTQYF. The full variable domain, its missing parts supplied by reference TRBV9 and TRBJ2-3, is DSGVTQTPKHLITATGQRVTLRCSPRSGDLSVYWYQQSLDQGLQFLIQYYNGEERAKGNILERFSAQQFPDLHSELNLSSLELGDSALYFCASSVLSGDTQYFGPGTRLTVL.

This clone was observed a handful of times. The chain recombines TRBV20-1 with TRBJ2-5; 11 bases are shared with TRBD2. Germline loops: CDR1 DFQATT, CDR2 SNEGSKA (reference sequence). Trimming at V came to 3 bases and at J to 5 bases, leaving 8 bases not matched to a gene. The CDR3 extends over 15 amino acids. CDR3 protein: CSASPATSGEETQYF. CDR3 in DNA: TGCAGTGCTAGTCCCGCGACTAGCGGGGAGGAGACCCAGTACTTC.

This chain links TRBV19 with TRBJ2-3, with D hard to call. Per the germline V gene, CDR1 is LNHDA and CDR2 is SQIVND (reference sequence). V was cut by 5 bases and J by 5 bases, with 11 bases left in between. The CDR3 is made up of 13 amino acids. CDR3 region: CASSVPGGDTQYF. The CDR3 bases are TGTGCCAGTAGTGTCCCGGGTGGAGATACGCAGTATTTT. The full variable domain, in which reference TRBV19 and TRBJ2-3 provide the parts outside the CDR3, is DGGITQSPKYLFRKEGQNVTLSCEQNLNHDAMYWYRQDPGQGLRLIYYSQIVNDFQKGDIAEGYSVSREKKESFPLTVTSAQKNPTAFYLCASSVPGGDTQYFGPGTRLTVL.

V and J are TRBV18 and TRBJ2-1, with a weak D call TRBD2 (5 bases). Germline V gene lookup returns CDR1 KGHSH and CDR2 LQKENI. V lost 3 bases and J 8 bases, leaving 14 bases between the germline ends. The CDR3 extends over 14 amino acids. DNA of the CDR3: TGTGCCAGCTCACCCTACTCCGGGGTGGATGAGCAGTTCTTC. Residues: CASSPYSGVDEQFF.

The chain joins TRBV2 to TRBJ1-2; TRBD1 is a possible D gene (6 bases). CDR3 size: 12 residues. V lost 8 bases and J 1 base, leaving 8 bases between the germline ends. Germline CDR1 SNHLY, CDR2 FYNNEI. CDR3 coding DNA: TGTGCCAGCCAGGGGTTTAACTATGGCTACACCTTC. The encoded protein is CASQGFNYGYTF.

The chain is built from TRBV5-8 and TRBJ1-4, with 8 bases lining up with TRBD1. The CDR3 sequence is 16 residues long. The V segment lost 0 bases and the J segment 3 bases; nucleotides outside the gene matches: 4. Germline CDR1 is SGHTS and CDR2 is YDEGEE. CDR3 DNA sequence: TGTGCCAGCAGCTTGGACCTACAGGGGGCTAATGAAAAACTGTTTTTT. It codes for CASSLDLQGANEKLFF.

In this sample, this clone turned up once. The chain recombines TRBV28 with TRBJ1-2, with a weak D call TRBD1 (5 bases). Trimming took off 6 bases at V and 10 bases at J, with 21 bases between the two ends. Germline V gene lookup returns CDR1 MDHEN and CDR2 SYDVKM. The CDR3 runs 14 residues. The CDR3 bases are TGTGCCAGCAGCCTGGGACTCCTAGATCGGGCCTACACCTTC. Encoded protein: CASSLGLLDRAYTF.

This clone was detected only a few times. The chain has TRBV7-6 and TRBJ1-2; 8 bases match TRBD1. Germline V CDR1 and CDR2: SGHVS, FNYEAQ. The CDR3 sequence is 13 residues long. The junction had 12 bases not matched to a gene; V was cut back by 4 bases and J by 14 bases. CDR3: CASSSTGGGDGTF. CDR3 bases: TGTGCCAGCAGCTCAACAGGGGGTGGAGATGGGACCTTC. The whole variable domain, remainder taken from reference TRBV7-6 and TRBJ1-2, is GAGVSQSPRYKVTKRGQDVALRCDPISGHVSLYWYRQALGQGPEFLTYFNYEAQQDKSGLPNDRFSAERPEGSISTLTIQRTEQRDSAMYRCASSSTGGGDGTFGSGTRLTVV.

The chain recombines TRBV9 with TRBJ2-3; D is uncertain. The CDR3 has 15 residues. Germline CDR1 and CDR2: SGDLS and YYNGEE. The V end lost 0 bases, the J end lost 4 bases, and 12 bases lay between the germline ends. CDR3 loop: CASSVDGERADTQYF. The CDR3, as DNA: TGTGCCAGCAGCGTAGATGGAGAACGCGCAGATACGCAGTATTTT.

This sequence joins TRBV5-6 and TRBJ2-1; D possibly corresponds to TRBD2 (5 bases). The CDR3 totals 13 residues. V was pared by 1 base and J by 3 bases, with 5 bases between. Germline values: CDR1 SGHDT, CDR2 YYEEEE. CDR3 in DNA: TGTGCCAGCAGCTTGCGGGACTACAATGAGCAGTTCTTC. Translating gives CASSLRDYNEQFF.

The V call is TRBV7-3, the J call TRBJ2-7, with 11 nucleotides matching TRBD1. This CDR3 comprises 15 residues. Germline V gene data show CDR1 as SGHTA and CDR2 as FQGTGA. The J segment lost 4 bases and the V segment lost 5 bases, leaving 7 bases of the junction unmatched. The CDR3 loop is CASSRGQGAFYEQYF. For the CDR3, the DNA is TGTGCCAGCAGCCGAGGACAGGGGGCATTTTACGAGCAGTACTTC.

This clone was observed a few times. V usage is TRBV6-6 and J usage is TRBJ1-1; 9 positions match TRBD1. The CDR3 loop spans 14 amino acids. The ends lost 2 bases at V and 5 bases at J; junction bases unmatched: 3. The germline gives CDR1 MNHNY, CDR2 SVGAGI (reference sequence). CDR3 amino acids: CASSYADRGTEAFF. The CDR3, as DNA: TGTGCCAGCAGTTACGCGGACAGGGGTACTGAAGCTTTCTTT.

The V call is TRBV9, the J call TRBJ2-7; TRBD1 aligns across 9 bases. The V gene's germline CDR1 is SGDLS and CDR2 YYNGEE. The CDR3 has 15 amino acids. Trimming cost V 3 bases and J 4 bases; bases outside gene matches: 8. The chain's CDR3 is CASSATGQGTYEQYF. In DNA, the CDR3 is TGTGCCAGCAGCGCCACTGGACAGGGGACATACGAGCAGTACTTC.

This clone appeared a single time. J is TRBJ2-7 and V is TRBV5-1, with 7 nucleotides matching TRBD2. J lost 3 bases, V lost 2 bases, and 5 bases had no gene match. Per germline, CDR1 SGHRS and CDR2 YFSETQ. CDR3 size: 14 residues. CDR3 bases: TGCGCCAGCAGCTTTGGGGGAGGGAACTACGAGCAGTACTTC. It translates to CASSFGGGNYEQYF.

The chain combines TRBV6-5 with TRBJ2-1; 9 bases match TRBD2. From germline, CDR1 is MNHEY and CDR2 SVGAGI. CDR3 length: 15 residues. The trim removed 0 bases at V and 6 bases at J, leaving 3 bases unmatched. The CDR3, as DNA: TGTGCCAGCAGTTACTCGGGACTAGCAGGCAATGAGCAGTTCTTC. It is translated as CASSYSGLAGNEQFF.

V and J are TRBV9 and TRBJ2-7; 9 nucleotides line up with TRBD1. The CDR3 totals 13 residues. The trim removed 4 bases at V and 2 bases at J, leaving 1 base unmatched. The germline gives CDR1 SGDLS, CDR2 YYNGEE. CDR3 protein: CASSRQGAYEQYF. In DNA, the CDR3 is TGTGCCAGCAGCAGACAGGGGGCCTACGAGCAGTACTTC.

The chain combines TRBV19 with TRBJ1-5; 11 nucleotides match TRBD1. The germline gives CDR1 LNHDA, CDR2 SQIVND (reference sequence). V dropped 6 bases and J dropped 2; count of bases not matched to a gene: 9. The CDR3 runs to 17 residues. CDR3 region: CASSRDRGSWGNQPQHF. The CDR3, as DNA: TGTGCCAGTAGCAGGGACAGGGGGAGTTGGGGCAATCAGCCCCAGCATTTT. The entire variable domain, with the rest obtained from reference TRBV19 and TRBJ1-5, is as follows: DGGITQSPKYLFRKEGQNVTLSCEQNLNHDAMYWYRQDPGQGLRLIYYSQIVNDFQKGDIAEGYSVSREKKESFPLTVTSAQKNPTAFYLCASSRDRGSWGNQPQHFGDGTRLSIL.